Listed below are T cell receptor beta chains from one sample, sequenced in a study of neurological immune-mediated disorders. Using its own MiXCR run on the 5' RACE reads, TCRdb lists one record per CDR3 protein. The repertoire holds tens of thousands of distinct CDR3 sequences, with just under 6.5% as singletons. The sample was CD4+ T cells from blood. The receptor source for this set is a woman in her forties in good health. CDR3s include the opening cysteine and the closing phenylalanine or tryptophan. D genes are given only for firm matches. Not all rows give a size; the values are once, few, many and, for expanded clones, a class.

V gene	CDR3 length	clone size	D gene	J gene	CDR3 DNA	CDR3 protein
TRBV7-8	14	many	NA	TRBJ1-1	TGTGCCAGCAGCTCCCCCCTACGTAAGACTGAAGCTTTCTTT	CASSSPLRKTEAFF
TRBV20-1	13	many	NA	TRBJ2-5	TGCAGTGTTCCACAGGGAGGGCGTGAGACCCAGTACTTC	CSVPQGGRETQYF
TRBV7-2	13	NA	NA	TRBJ1-2	TGTGCCAGCAGTAACAGGGTAGACTACGGCTACACCTTC	CASSNRVDYGYTF
TRBV28	16	many	TRBD2	TRBJ2-2	TGTGCCATCGGGGGACTAGCGGCTTCGAACACCGGGGAGCTGTTTTTT	CAIGGLAASNTGELFF
TRBV20-1	17	many	TRBD2	TRBJ2-1	TGCAGTGCTAAGACCGGACTAGCGGGAGTTCATTACAATGAGCAGTTCTTC	CSAKTGLAGVHYNEQFF
TRBV6-2/TRBV6-3	13	many	TRBD2	TRBJ2-1	TGTGCCAGCAGCCGGGACTACTACAATGAGCAGTTCTTC	CASSRDYYNEQFF
TRBV7-2	16	many	TRBD2	TRBJ2-3	TGTGCCAGCAGCTTAGCCCTAGCGGGAGGATCAGATACGCAGTATTTT	CASSLALAGGSDTQYF
TRBV4-3	17	many	TRBD2	TRBJ2-1	TGCGCCAGCAGCCAAGTCGGACTAGCGGGACTCTACAATGAGCAGTTCTTC	CASSQVGLAGLYNEQFF
TRBV20-1	14	many	TRBD2	TRBJ2-1	TGCAGTGCTAGTTGGCTAGCGGGAGGTGGAGAGCAGTTCTTC	CSASWLAGGGEQFF
TRBV12-3/TRBV12-4	13	many	NA	TRBJ1-2	TGTGCCAGCAGTTTCGCAGACAACTATGGCTACACCTTC	CASSFADNYGYTF
TRBV6-6	13	many	NA	TRBJ2-5	TGTGCCAGTAGAGGCGGTTCTGGGGAGACCCAGTACTTC	CASRGGSGETQYF
TRBV5-5	14	many	NA	TRBJ1-5	TGTGCCAGCAGCGCTTTACCCCAAGACCAGCCCCAGCATTTT	CASSALPQDQPQHF
TRBV7-9	15	NA	NA	TRBJ1-5	TGTGCCAGCAGCTCGTCTATAGGGGGAAATCAGCCCCAGCATTTT	CASSSSIGGNQPQHF
TRBV12-3/TRBV12-4	15	many	TRBD1	TRBJ1-1	TGTGCCAGCAGTTTATCCCGGACAGGGGCCACTGAAGCTTTCTTT	CASSLSRTGATEAFF
TRBV28	16	many	TRBD2	TRBJ2-1	TGTGCCAGCAGTGCGAGAGGAACTAGCGGGAGAAATGAGCAGTTCTTC	CASSARGTSGRNEQFF
TRBV5-5	15	many	TRBD2	TRBJ2-3	TGTGCCAGCAGCTTTAGCGGGATAGTTACAGATACGCAGTATTTT	CASSFSGIVTDTQYF
TRBV5-1	14	many	NA	TRBJ2-5	TGCGCCAGCAGCTTACGGACGGTTCAAGAGACCCAGTACTTC	CASSLRTVQETQYF
TRBV5-5	15	many	NA	TRBJ2-6	TGTGCCAGCAGCGTTACTCCAACTGGGGCCAACGTCCTGACTTTC	CASSVTPTGANVLTF
TRBV29-1	11	many	NA	TRBJ2-1	TGCAGCGTGGGGACTCCTTATGAGCAGTTCTTC	CSVGTPYEQFF
TRBV30	14	few	NA	TRBJ1-1	TGTGCCTGGAGTAACGGACCCCGAGGCACTGAAGCTTTCTTT	CAWSNGPRGTEAFF
TRBV7-6	19	many	TRBD2	TRBJ2-4	TGTGCCAGCAGCTTGGAAGGGAGGACTAGCGGGAGGGCCGAAAACATTCAGTACTTC	CASSLEGRTSGRAENIQYF
TRBV10-3	13	NA	NA	TRBJ2-2	TGTGCCATCAGTGAGTCACGGACCGGGGAGCTGTTTTTT	CAISESRTGELFF
TRBV11-2	14	many	NA	TRBJ2-5	TGTGCCAGCAGCTTAGGAGGAGGGAAAGAGACCCAGTACTTC	CASSLGGGKETQYF
TRBV21-1	16	many	NA	TRBJ2-1	TGTGCCAGCAGCAAAAATCTGGCGGGAAACGGCAATGAGCAGTTCTTC	CASSKNLAGNGNEQFF
TRBV5-1	18	once	TRBD1	TRBJ1-3	TGCGCCAGCAGCTTGAGGGACAGGGGGTCAGCTTCTGGAAACACCATATATTTT	CASSLRDRGSASGNTIYF
TRBV9	15	many	NA	TRBJ2-7	TGTGCCAGCAGCGCCGGGACCGGGGCCTCTAACGAGCAGTACTTC	CASSAGTGASNEQYF
TRBV5-1	16	many	NA	TRBJ2-5	TGCGCCAGCAGCTTCGACGGGGGCGCCGTGGGGGAGACCCAGTACTTC	CASSFDGGAVGETQYF
TRBV12-3/TRBV12-4	15	many	NA	TRBJ2-5	TGTGCCAGCAGTTTAGACGGACTTACCAGTGAGACCCAGTACTTC	CASSLDGLTSETQYF
TRBV11-3	16	many	TRBD2	TRBJ2-3	TGTGCCAGCAGCCCAAGACTAGCGGGATCAGGCGATACGCAGTATTTT	CASSPRLAGSGDTQYF